These 24 T cell receptor beta chains were all obtained from the same sample, sequenced in a study of T cells in Graves' hyperthyroidism and ophthalmopathy. What was amplified from RNA transcripts were TCR beta CDR3 regions. HTBI primers drove first-round RT-PCR of the TCR CDR3. TCRdb re-analysed the multiplex PCR reads in MiXCR, keeping a single row per CDR3 protein. The sample carries hundreds of thousands of distinct CDR3 sequences, about 14% recorded once. Sequenced input: blood. These receptors all come from a young man with Graves' ophthalmopathy.

A note on this clonotype: A much larger clone lies a single base off, so this may be a read error. The V gene is TRBV7-2, the J gene TRBJ1-5, with D uncertain. V lost 0 bases, J lost 0 bases, and 3 bases lay in between. The CDR3 length is 14 residues. Germline assignment: CDR1 SGHTA and CDR2 FQGNSA. The CDR3: CTSSLAGSNQPQHF. Written as DNA, the CDR3 is TGTACCAGCAGCTTAGCAGGTAGCAATCAGCCCCAGCATTTT. Supplemented by reference TRBV7-2 and TRBJ1-5, the full variable domain reads GAGVSQSPSNKVTEKGKDVELRCDPISGHTALYWYRQSLGQGLEFLIYFQGNSAPDKSGLPSDRFSAERTGGSVSTLTIQRTQQEDSAVYLCTSSLAGSNQPQHFGDGTRLSIL.

The chain employs TRBV5-1 and TRBJ2-2; D uncertain. V lost 4 bases and J lost 0, with 13 bases in between. Germline V gives CDR1 SGHRS, CDR2 YFSETQ. This CDR3 is built from 16 residues. CDR3 in DNA: TGCGCCAGCAGCAACATCGACTTGGCGAACACCGGGGAGCTGTTTTTT. This gives the protein CASSNIDLANTGELFF.

This chain connects TRBV4-1 to TRBJ2-3; no firm D call. The CDR3 contains 12 residues. Germline V lookup: CDR1 MGHRA, CDR2 YSYEKL. Deletions cut 8 bases from V and 3 bases from J, with 9 bases between. CDR3 bases: TGCGCCAGCGCCTTGGGGACAGATACGCAGTATTTT. Its translation: CASALGTDTQYF.

The count of this clonotype is one. The chain carries TRBV18 and TRBJ2-5; D is perhaps TRBD1 (5 bases). This CDR3 spans 14 amino acids. V was shortened by 0 bases and J by 5 bases, with 10 bases between the two germline ends. Per germline, CDR1 KGHSH and CDR2 LQKENI. In DNA, the CDR3 is TGTGCCAGCTCACCACCGACAGTTCCGGAGACCCAGTACTTC. The encoded protein is CASSPPTVPETQYF.

The rearrangement joins TRBV5-1 to TRBJ1-5; D not certain. Germline V lookup: CDR1 SGHRS, CDR2 YFSETQ. V was clipped by 1 base and J by 4 bases, with 6 bases between them. This CDR3 is 13 amino acids long. The CDR3 DNA sequence: TGCGCCAGCAGCTTGATGCCAAATCAGCCCCAGCATTTT. Its protein product is CASSLMPNQPQHF.

A remark on this clonotype: A read error may explain this, as a much larger clone is one base away. This chain joins TRBV2 and TRBJ2-5; 9 positions agree with TRBD1. J gave up 7 bases and V 8 bases, and 5 bases lay outside the gene matches. This CDR3 has 12 residues. Per germline, CDR1 SNHLY and CDR2 FYNNEI. In DNA form, the CDR3 reads TGTGCCAGCGGAAGACAGGGGGGGACCCAGTACTTC. Its translation: CASGRQGGTQYF.

This clonotype was counted ten times or more. The chain has TRBV20-1 and TRBJ2-1; TRBD2 agrees at 10 bases. The length of the CDR3 is 17 residues. Germline V CDR1 and CDR2: DFQATT, SNEGSKA (reference sequence). After removal of 3 bases from V and 5 bases from J, the junction contained 13 bases not matched to a gene. CDR3 sequence (DNA): TGCAGTGCTAGTAGGAATTACCTGCTAGCGGGAGACAATGAGCAGTTCTTC. Translating it yields CSASRNYLLAGDNEQFF.

The table lists this clonotype with many counts. The chain combines TRBV7-9 with TRBJ2-2; 10 bases agree with TRBD1. The CDR3 covers 16 residues. With V trimmed by 5 bases and J by 2 bases, 5 bases remained unmatched. In germline, CDR1 is SEHNR, CDR2 FQNEAQ (reference sequence). The CDR3 reads CASSPGTGANTGELFF. The CDR3, as DNA: TGTGCCAGCAGCCCGGGGACAGGGGCAAACACCGGGGAGCTGTTTTTT.

This clonotype was detected only a few times. This may come from a read error, since a much larger clone is one base off. V and J are TRBV5-1 and TRBJ1-2, with a possible D match to TRBD1 (6 bases). Deletions cut 0 bases from V and 8 bases from J, with 14 bases between. In germline, CDR1 is SGHRS, CDR2 YFSETQ. The CDR3 spans 14 residues. As DNA, the CDR3 is TGCGCCAGCAGCTTGGATGGAGGGACATACGGCTACACCTTC. It translates to CASSLDGGTYGYTF.

This clonotype occurred many times. This sequence joins TRBV2 and TRBJ2-2; possibly TRBD1 or TRBD2 for D (5 bases each). Looked up from germline, CDR1 is SNHLY and CDR2 is FYNNEI. V dropped 5 bases and J dropped 0 bases, with 10 bases sitting between them. The CDR3 contains 15 residues. The CDR3 DNA sequence: TGTGCCAGCAGTAAGGGACGCTCGAACACCGGGGAGCTGTTTTTT. Translation gives CASSKGRSNTGELFF.

This clonotype was picked up a small number of times. J is TRBJ2-2 and V is TRBV10-2; D is unclear. CDR1 is WSHSY, CDR2 SAAADI, per germline. CDR3 length equals 15 residues. Between the trimmed V and J ends, which lost 7 bases and 0 bases, there was a span of 12 bases. CDR3: CASTQTRANTGELFF. The CDR3 coding sequence is TGCGCCAGCACCCAGACCAGAGCGAACACCGGGGAGCTGTTTTTT.

This clonotype was seen repeatedly, ten times or more. The V gene is TRBV2, the J gene TRBJ1-1; D is possibly TRBD1 (5 bases). Trimming took 7 bases from V and 1 from J, leaving 13 bases between them. The CDR3 covers 14 residues. The V gene's germline CDR1 is SNHLY and CDR2 FYNNEI. The CDR3 DNA follows: TGTGCCAGCACCGCGGGGCGTTCGAACACTGAAGCTTTCTTT. This encodes CASTAGRSNTEAFF. Looking up the rest from reference TRBV2 and TRBJ1-1 gives the full variable domain: EPEVTQTPSHQVTQMGQEVILRCVPISNHLYFYWYRQILGQKVEFLVSFYNNEISEKSEIFDDQFSVERPDGSNFTLKIRSTKLEDSAMYFCASTAGRSNTEAFFGQGTRLTVV.

This clonotype was seen ten or more times. V and J are TRBV7-2 and TRBJ1-5; 7 bases are a match to TRBD1. Germline-derived CDR1 and CDR2 are SGHTA and FQGNSA. Trimming at V came to 5 bases and at J to 7 bases, leaving 8 bases not matched to a gene. The CDR3 has 14 residues. CDR3 DNA sequence: TGTGCCAGCAGCCCCCGACAGGGACAACAGCCCCAGCATTTT. The encoded protein is CASSPRQGQQPQHF.

The chain links TRBV7-8 to TRBJ1-5, with D possibly being TRBD1 (5 bases). Deletions cut 7 bases from V and 2 bases from J, with 15 bases between. The CDR3 covers 15 residues. Germline V gives CDR1 SGHVS, CDR2 FQNEAQ. The CDR3 loop is CASTALGGGNQPQHF. The CDR3 coding sequence is TGTGCCAGCACCGCCCTGGGGGGAGGCAATCAGCCCCAGCATTTT.

This clonotype was seen at least ten times. The chain links TRBV29-1 to TRBJ1-1; D gene uncertain. The CDR3 runs to 14 residues. CDR1 and CDR2 (germline): SQVTM, ANQGSEA. V was pared by 6 bases and J by 1 base, with 15 bases between. The CDR3 bases are TGCAGCGTAGCACATCCAGGCCAGAACACTGAAGCTTTCTTT. Protein product: CSVAHPGQNTEAFF. The variable domain in full, completed from reference TRBV29-1 and TRBJ1-1, reads SAVISQKPSRDICQRGTSLTIQCQVDSQVTMMFWYRQQPGQSLTLIATANQGSEATYESGFVIDKFPISRPNLTFSTLTVSNMSPEDSSIYLCSVAHPGQNTEAFFGQGTRLTVV.

This clonotype was seen only a few times. The chain is built from TRBV9 and TRBJ1-3; no reliable D call. Germline V gene sequence: CDR1 SGDLS, CDR2 YYNGEE. V lost 7 bases and J 1 base, leaving 18 bases between the germline ends. The CDR3 runs 16 residues. The DNA of the CDR3 is TGTGCCAGCGGCCAATCCCTCCAGGAATCTGGAAACACCATATATTTT. Translating it yields CASGQSLQESGNTIYF.

A few counts support this clonotype. Possible read error: a much larger clone is one base away. The rearrangement uses TRBV12-3 or TRBV12-4 and TRBJ1-2; TRBD1 aligns across 7 bases. The CDR3 totals 14 residues. The CDR3 DNA reads as TGTGCCTGCAGTTCTTACAGGGGCAGTTTCGGCTACACCTTC. It is translated as CACSSYRGSFGYTF.

This clonotype was seen at least ten times. The chain uses TRBV5-1 and TRBJ2-7; TRBD1 might be the D (6 bases). The CDR3 runs to 14 residues. Germline V gene sequence: CDR1 SGHRS, CDR2 YFSETQ. Trimming left V 0 bases short and J 2 bases short, with 9 bases between. The CDR3: CASSLAGQAYEQYF. CDR3 DNA sequence: TGCGCCAGCAGCTTGGCGGGACAAGCCTACGAGCAGTACTTC.

As concerns this clonotype: A read error is possible here, since a much larger clone lies one base away. This chain joins TRBV27 and TRBJ1-5; D is uncertain. Germline assignment: CDR1 MNHEY and CDR2 SMNVEV (reference sequence). V was clipped by 1 base and J by 6 bases, with 10 bases between them. The CDR3 covers 14 residues. Here the CDR3 reads CASSLYSVSQPQHF. The DNA of the CDR3 is TGTGCCAGCAGTTTATATTCAGTGAGTCAGCCCCAGCATTTT.

This clonotype was recorded at least ten times. CDR3: CSARLMGGPHETQYF. In DNA form, the CDR3 reads TGCAGTGCTAGGCTGATGGGGGGCCCCCATGAGACCCAGTACTTC. This chain links TRBV20-1 with TRBJ2-5; the D gene could be TRBD1 or TRBD2 (6 bases each). The V gene lost 3 bases and the J gene lost 5 bases, with 19 bases spanning the gap. The CDR3 runs 15 residues. CDR1 and CDR2 from the germline V gene are DFQATT and SNEGSKA (reference sequence).

The chain combines TRBV11-3 with TRBJ2-5, with 15 bases lining up with TRBD2. CDR3 length: 16 residues. Trimming cost V 2 bases and J 6 bases; bases outside gene matches: 4. Germline-derived CDR1 and CDR2 are SGHNT and YENEEA. The CDR3, as DNA: TGTGCCAGCAGCTTAAGGACTAGCGGGGGGGGCCAGACCCAGTACTTC. Translation gives CASSLRTSGGGQTQYF.

This clonotype was found many times. The rearrangement joins TRBV29-1 to TRBJ1-2; weak D call: TRBD1 (5 bases). Germline CDR1 SQVTM, CDR2 ANQGSEA. Deletions cut 4 bases from V and 5 bases from J, with 17 bases between. The CDR3 extends over 14 amino acids. For the CDR3, the DNA is TGCAGCGTTGTGAGCGGGGCTCGGACTTATGGCTACACCTTC. It specifies CSVVSGARTYGYTF.

This clonotype was counted many times. The chain joins TRBV12-3 or TRBV12-4 to TRBJ2-2; D unresolved. V lost 3 bases to trimming and J lost 5 bases, with 10 bases between them. The CDR3 is made up of 14 amino acids. The CDR3 sequence is CASSLDPMTGELFF. In DNA, the CDR3 is TGTGCCAGCAGTTTGGATCCTATGACCGGGGAGCTGTTTTTT.

This clonotype was picked up many times. The chain combines TRBV7-2 with TRBJ1-5; the match to TRBD1 covers 8 bases. CDR1 is SGHTA, CDR2 FQGNSA, per germline. V lost 8 bases to trimming and J lost 6 bases; unmatched junction nucleotides: 6. This CDR3 spans 13 amino acids. The CDR3 loop reads CASGAGGTQPQHF. CDR3 coding DNA: TGTGCCAGCGGAGCAGGGGGCACTCAGCCCCAGCATTTT.